The 7 T cell receptor beta chains below were found in one sample sequenced in a study of T cells in Graves' hyperthyroidism and ophthalmopathy (dated by TCRdb to the late 2010s). Libraries were constructed by multiplex PCR. Sequencing relied on an Illumina HiSeq 2000. The TCR beta CDR3 regions were amplified from the RNA transcripts. The first round of RT-PCR for the TCR CDR3 was performed with the HTBI primer set and the Qiagen OneStep RT-PCR kit. Clones were called with MiXCR by TCRdb after fastp trimmed the public reads at Q25, and only in-frame beta chains were retained. Rows are unified per CDR3 protein, each entry keeping the most common DNA and genes. In this sample the table shows about 770,000 distinct CDR3 sequences, around 20% of which occur a single time. 16% of the sample comes from the top ten. The specimen was blood. The origin of the receptors is a woman in her fifties or sixties with Graves' hyperthyroidism that later progressed to Graves' ophthalmopathy.

This chain connects TRBV20-1 to TRBJ1-1; unclear D gene. Trimming removed 1 base from V and 0 bases from J, with 15 bases in between. The germline V gene has CDR1 DFQATT and CDR2 SNEGSKA (reference sequence). The CDR3 totals 16 residues. DNA of the CDR3: TGCAGTGCTAGAGCCCTGTTGACACGACTGAACACTGAAGCTTTCTTT. The encoded protein is CSARALLTRLNTEAFF.

Many counts were recorded for this clonotype. V and J are TRBV30 and TRBJ1-5; D is possibly TRBD1 (5 bases). V lost 4 bases and J 3 bases, leaving 13 bases between the germline ends. CDR3 size: 14 residues. Germline V gene sequence: CDR1 GTSNPN, CDR2 SVGIG (reference sequence). The CDR3: CAWKLAGTNQPQHF. CDR3 sequence (DNA): TGTGCCTGGAAGTTGGCAGGGACCAATCAGCCCCAGCATTTT.

The chain employs TRBV19 and TRBJ2-7; D ambiguous. Germline V gene data show CDR1 as LNHDA and CDR2 as SQIVND (reference sequence). The CDR3 is 14 residues long. Trimming took 4 bases from V and 2 from J, leaving 12 bases between them. CDR3 protein: CASSTLVNPYEQYF. The CDR3 DNA follows: TGTGCCAGTAGTACCCTCGTTAATCCCTACGAGCAGTACTTC.

This clonotype was counted a few times. The rearrangement links TRBV11-2 to TRBJ2-3, with D possibly TRBD1 on 5 matching bases. The CDR3 runs to 15 residues. Trimming stripped 3 bases from V and 2 bases from J, with 12 bases between. Germline values: CDR1 SGHAT, CDR2 FQNNGV. The CDR3: CASSFGVTATDTQYF. CDR3 bases: TGTGCCAGCAGCTTTGGCGTGACAGCCACAGATACGCAGTATTTT.

This chain links TRBV20-1 with TRBJ2-7; 10 positions agree with TRBD2. The length of the CDR3 is 16 residues. The V gene end was trimmed by 0 bases and the J gene end by 3 bases; junction bases not matched to a gene: 8. Per the germline V gene, CDR1 is DFQATT and CDR2 is SNEGSKA (reference sequence). The CDR3 spells CSARDPTSGEVYEQYF. CDR3 in DNA: TGCAGTGCTAGAGATCCAACTAGCGGGGAAGTCTACGAGCAGTACTTC.

This clonotype was seen only a few times. The rearrangement links TRBV19 to TRBJ2-3; 12 nucleotides align to TRBD1. The V gene end was trimmed by 4 bases and the J gene end by 3 bases; junction bases not matched to a gene: 8. Germline CDR1 is LNHDA and CDR2 is SQIVND (reference sequence). CDR3 length equals 17 residues. This CDR3 is CASSRSGTGGETDTQYF. CDR3 coding DNA: TGTGCCAGTAGTAGGTCCGGGACAGGGGGCGAAACAGATACGCAGTATTTT.

The table lists this clonotype with many counts. One end of the junction is discordant with germline, which a read error may explain. The rearrangement joins TRBV6-1 to TRBJ1-1; D ambiguous. CDR3 length: 13 residues. Germline V lookup: CDR1 MNHNS, CDR2 SASEGT. The CDR3 region has the DNA TGTGCCAGCAGTAAAGCGCACCACACTGAAGCTTTCTTT. This translates into CASSKAHHTEAFF.